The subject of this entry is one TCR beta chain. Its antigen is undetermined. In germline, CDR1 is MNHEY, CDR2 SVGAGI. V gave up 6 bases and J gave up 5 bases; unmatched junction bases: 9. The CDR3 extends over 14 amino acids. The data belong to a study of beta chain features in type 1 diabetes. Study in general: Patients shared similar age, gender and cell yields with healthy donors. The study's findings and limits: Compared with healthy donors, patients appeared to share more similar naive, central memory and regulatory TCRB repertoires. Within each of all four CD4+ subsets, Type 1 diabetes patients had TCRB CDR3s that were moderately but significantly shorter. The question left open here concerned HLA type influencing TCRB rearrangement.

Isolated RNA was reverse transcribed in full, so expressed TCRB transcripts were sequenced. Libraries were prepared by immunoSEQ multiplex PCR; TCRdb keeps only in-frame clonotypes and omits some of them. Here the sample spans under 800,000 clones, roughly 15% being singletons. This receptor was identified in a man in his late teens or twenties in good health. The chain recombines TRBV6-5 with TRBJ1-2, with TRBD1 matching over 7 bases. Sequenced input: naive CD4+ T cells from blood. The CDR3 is CASRVQGDLYGYTF. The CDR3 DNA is TGTGCCAGCAGGGTCCAGGGGGACCTGTATGGCTACACCTTC.